Below, 30 T cell receptor beta chains from the same sample are listed, as sequenced in a study of beta chain features in type 1 diabetes. Notes on the study in general: Shortening of TCRB CDR3s, moderate but significant, appeared in all four CD4+ subsets of Type 1 diabetes patients.

Isolated RNA was reverse transcribed in full, so expressed TCRB transcripts were sequenced. The table came from immunoSEQ multiplex PCR; TCRdb's copy has only in-frame clones and leaves some out. The sample has about 360,000 clones; around an eighth are singletons. Their cognate antigens are unknown. Specimen: naive CD4+ T cells from blood. These receptors all come from a woman younger than 35 with type 1 diabetes.

In this sample, this clone turned up a few times. The DNA for the CDR3 is TGTGCCAGCAGCTTTTACCGAGGGACTAGCGGAGCGCGTTACAATGAGCAGTTCTTC. Its translation is CASSFYRGTSGARYNEQFF. V gene TRBV7-9 combines with J gene TRBJ2-1; 11 bases agree with TRBD2. Looked up from germline, CDR1 is SEHNR and CDR2 is FQNEAQ (reference sequence). Trimming removed 3 bases from V and 4 bases from J; junction bases left unmatched: 14. The CDR3 has 19 residues.

The DNA of the CDR3 is TGTGCCAGCTCACCACCGAGTGGGGAGTTTACTGAAGCTTTCTTT. Translated: CASSPPSGEFTEAFF. This chain connects TRBV18 to TRBJ1-1, with D unresolved. The CDR3 extends over 15 amino acids. Germline V gene data show CDR1 as KGHSH and CDR2 as LQKENI. Trimming took off 0 bases at V and 5 bases at J, with 13 bases between the two ends.

The rearrangement joins TRBV4-1 to TRBJ2-2; the D is unclear. This CDR3 comprises 14 residues. Germline CDR1 reads MGHRA; CDR2 reads YSYEKL. The V and J ends lost 2 bases and 5 bases respectively, with 9 bases between them. CDR3 nucleotides: TGCGCCAGCAGCCAACGCAGGTGGACCGGGGAGCTGTTTTTT. Its translation: CASSQRRWTGELFF.

This clone was counted only a few times. The rearrangement uses TRBV7-2 and TRBJ2-7, with 7 bases fitting TRBD1. Per germline, CDR1 SGHTA and CDR2 FQGNSA. The V gene end was trimmed by 5 bases and the J gene end by 5 bases; junction bases not matched to a gene: 12. This CDR3 comprises 15 residues. The CDR3 is CASSLRQGNRNEQYF. The CDR3 DNA sequence: TGTGCCAGCAGCCTCCGACAGGGAAACCGAAACGAGCAGTACTTC.

This clone was found a few times. The chain is built from TRBV4-1 and TRBJ2-2, with D possibly TRBD1 on 5 matching bases. Germline CDR1 is MGHRA and CDR2 is YSYEKL. The CDR3 length is 17 residues. The germline V and J ends were trimmed by 0 bases and 5 bases, with 16 bases remaining between them. Here the CDR3 DNA reads TGCGCCAGCAGCCAAGAAGGAAACAGGTTGCGGACCGGGGAGCTGTTTTTT. Protein product: CASSQEGNRLRTGELFF.

The J gene is TRBJ2-1, the V gene TRBV5-1, with TRBD2 matching 10 bases. J lost 6 bases, V lost 1 base, and 4 bases had no gene match. The CDR3 length is 15 residues. Looked up from germline, CDR1 is SGHRS and CDR2 is YFSETQ. DNA for the CDR3: TGCGCCAGCAGCTTGAGTACTAGCGGGATCAATGAGCAGTTCTTC. Encoded protein: CASSLSTSGINEQFF.

This clone was counted between two and nine times. The chain links TRBV5-1 to TRBJ2-3, with 7 bases that match TRBD2. Per germline, CDR1 SGHRS and CDR2 YFSETQ. The CDR3 extends over 15 amino acids. J lost 8 bases, V lost 4 bases, and 13 bases had no gene match. DNA of the CDR3: TGCGCCAGCAGCCCCGGGAGCGGGGATTCTGGTACGCAGTATTTT. It encodes CASSPGSGDSGTQYF.

The V call is TRBV5-4, the J call TRBJ2-2; D is undetermined. Trimming removed 2 bases at V and 4 bases at J, with 3 bases between. The CDR3 extends over 12 amino acids. The germline CDR1 and CDR2 sequences are SGHNT and YYREEE (reference sequence). In DNA form, the CDR3 reads TGTGCCAGCAGCTTCATCACCGGGGAGCTGTTTTTT. Amino acids: CASSFITGELFF.

The chain uses TRBV7-9 and TRBJ2-1, with 7 bases identical to TRBD2. This CDR3 is 12 amino acids long. Germline lookup yields CDR1 SEHNR and CDR2 FQNEAQ (reference sequence). Trimming took 8 bases from V and 3 from J; bases not matched to a gene: 1. The CDR3 nucleotides are TGTGCCAGCGGACTAGACTACAATGAGCAGTTCTTC. Its protein is CASGLDYNEQFF.

This clone was detected a few times. This sequence joins TRBV4-3 and TRBJ1-2; 12 positions agree with TRBD1. With V trimmed by 6 bases and J by 8 bases, 4 bases remained unmatched. Germline assignment: CDR1 LGHNA and CDR2 YSLEER. This CDR3 has 13 residues. The CDR3 here is CASRGTGGSGYTF. The CDR3 DNA is TGCGCCAGCAGAGGGACAGGGGGCTCGGGCTACACCTTC.

The V call is TRBV7-2, the J call TRBJ2-7; D possibly corresponds to TRBD1 (6 bases). The CDR3 length is 14 residues. Looked up from germline, CDR1 is SGHTA and CDR2 is FQGNSA. The V end was cut by 4 bases, the J end by 3 bases, with 13 bases between. CDR3 in amino acids: CASSSIGQFYEQYF. The CDR3 region has the DNA TGTGCCAGCAGCTCAATAGGACAGTTCTACGAGCAGTACTTC.

The chain uses TRBV28 and TRBJ2-7; D not resolved. Germline CDR1 reads MDHEN; CDR2 reads SYDVKM. CDR3 length: 11 residues. V lost 7 bases to trimming and J lost 1 base, with 5 bases between them. Here the CDR3 reads CASTASYEQYF. The CDR3 DNA reads as TGTGCCAGCACCGCGTCCTACGAGCAGTACTTC.

The chain's CDR3 is CASSGRWETQYF. The CDR3 DNA reads as TGTGCCAGTAGTGGCAGGTGGGAGACCCAGTACTTC. The rearrangement joins TRBV19 to TRBJ2-5; D is uncertain. Trimming left V 5 bases short and J 5 bases short, with 9 bases between. The CDR3 consists of 12 residues. The V gene's germline CDR1 is LNHDA and CDR2 SQIVND (reference sequence).

This clone was counted between two and nine times. V is TRBV5-1 and J is TRBJ2-3; D may be TRBD1 (6 bases). This CDR3 region has 18 residues. Per germline, CDR1 SGHRS and CDR2 YFSETQ. Trimming shortened V by 0 bases and J by 1 base, and 18 bases separated the two germline ends. DNA of the CDR3: TGCGCCAGCAGCTTGGATGAATACAGGGTCGGAGGCACAGATACGCAGTATTTT. Its translation: CASSLDEYRVGGTDTQYF. Full variable domain (missing parts from reference TRBV5-1 and TRBJ2-3): KAGVTQTPRYLIKTRGQQVTLSCSPISGHRSVSWYQQTPGQGLQFLFEYFSETQRNKGNFPGRFSGRQFSNSRSEMNVSTLELGDSALYLCASSLDEYRVGGTDTQYFGPGTRLTVL.

The chain recombines TRBV11-2 with TRBJ2-1, with a tentative D call TRBD1 (6 bases). Germline lookup yields CDR1 SGHAT and CDR2 FQNNGV. Trimming pared 5 bases from V and 10 bases from J, leaving 15 bases between. CDR3 length equals 13 residues. CDR3 region: CASSATGNREQFF. The CDR3 DNA reads TGTGCCAGCAGCGCTACAGGGAACCGGGAGCAGTTCTTC.

V usage is TRBV6-1 and J usage is TRBJ1-5; D not certain. V dropped 9 bases and J dropped 1 base, with 10 bases sitting between them. This CDR3 is 13 amino acids long. The germline gives CDR1 MNHNS, CDR2 SASEGT. CDR3 in DNA: TGTGCCAGTAAGCCTTACAGCAATCAGCCCCAGCATTTT. Translating gives CASKPYSNQPQHF.

The genes are TRBV18 and TRBJ1-2, with 9 bases aligning to TRBD1. V shed 5 bases and J 4 bases; nucleotides not matched to a gene: 5. CDR3 length: 14 amino acids. Germline V gives CDR1 KGHSH, CDR2 LQKENI. Written as DNA, the CDR3 is TGTGCCAGCTCATCAGGGACAGGGAGCTATGGCTACACCTTC. Residues: CASSSGTGSYGYTF.

In this sample, this clone turned up a few times. The V call is TRBV4-3, the J call TRBJ1-5; 9 positions agree with TRBD1. CDR1 and CDR2 (germline): LGHNA, YSLEER. The ends lost 0 bases at V and 4 bases at J; junction bases unmatched: 1. This CDR3 is built from 15 residues. In DNA, the CDR3 is TGCGCCAGCAGCCAAGAGACAGGGGGGAATCAGCCCCAGCATTTT. Translated: CASSQETGGNQPQHF.

This clone was seen more than once but under ten times. The gene calls are TRBV7-3 and TRBJ2-2; the D gene is possibly TRBD1 (5 bases). V was shortened by 5 bases and J by 8 bases, with 15 bases between the two germline ends. CDR3 size: 14 residues. Germline-derived CDR1 and CDR2 are SGHTA and FQGTGA. The CDR3 reads CASSQTQGLGELFF. The CDR3 DNA reads as TGTGCCAGCAGCCAAACCCAGGGATTAGGGGAGCTGTTTTTT.

V and J are TRBV20-1 and TRBJ2-1; 7 bases align to TRBD2. Trimming at V came to 8 bases and at J to 2 bases, leaving 0 bases not matched to a gene. This CDR3 comprises 11 residues. The germline CDR1 and CDR2 sequences are DFQATT and SNEGSKA (reference sequence). For the CDR3, the DNA is TGCAGTAGCGGGACCTACAATGAGCAGTTCTTC. Encoded protein: CSSGTYNEQFF.

The genes are TRBV19 and TRBJ2-5; D gene unclear. The CDR3 is made up of 13 amino acids. V gave up 4 bases and J gave up 4 bases, with 10 bases separating them. CDR1 and CDR2 from the germline V gene are LNHDA and SQIVND (reference sequence). CDR3 DNA: TGTGCCAGTAGTACCGTACTGCTAGAGACCCAGTACTTC. Residues: CASSTVLLETQYF.

This clone has only a few counts. This chain links TRBV7-2 with TRBJ2-3; 10 nucleotides agree with TRBD2. The V gene's germline CDR1 is SGHTA and CDR2 FQGNSA. CDR3 length: 16 amino acids. With 0 bases clipped from V and 4 bases from J, the junction kept 4 bases outside the gene matches. The CDR3 region is CASSLAGTSEADTQYF. Written as DNA, the CDR3 is TGTGCCAGCAGCTTAGCGGGGACTAGCGAGGCAGATACGCAGTATTTT.

The rearrangement uses TRBV25-1 and TRBJ2-5; D possibly corresponds to TRBD2 (5 bases). Looked up from germline, CDR1 is MGHDK and CDR2 is SYGVNS. Trimming pared 2 bases from V and 7 bases from J, leaving 11 bases between. This CDR3 contains 13 residues. This CDR3 is CASSESGLATQYF. The CDR3 DNA follows: TGTGCCAGCAGTGAAAGTGGTCTAGCGACCCAGTACTTC.

There are a few counts of this clone. The chain recombines TRBV5-4 with TRBJ1-5; TRBD1 matches at 7 bases. The CDR3 totals 13 residues. The V gene end was trimmed by 4 bases and the J gene end by 5 bases; junction bases not matched to a gene: 3. Germline CDR1 and CDR2: SGHNT and YYREEE (reference sequence). CDR3 nucleotide sequence: TGTGCCAGCAGCATAGACAGGGATCAGCCCCAGCATTTT. It encodes CASSIDRDQPQHF.

In this sample, this clone turned up a few times. The gene calls are TRBV19 and TRBJ2-1; D call uncertain. The germline CDR1 and CDR2 sequences are LNHDA and SQIVND (reference sequence). The CDR3 loop spans 14 amino acids. Trimming left V 6 bases short and J 0 bases short, with 9 bases between. As DNA, the CDR3 is TGTGCCAGTAGGCCAAGGAGCTCCTACAATGAGCAGTTCTTC. This translates into CASRPRSSYNEQFF.

This clone was seen a handful of times. The genes are TRBV9 and TRBJ2-5; 13 bases line up with TRBD2. The V gene's germline CDR1 is SGDLS and CDR2 YYNGEE. With 4 bases clipped from V and 2 bases from J, the junction kept 5 bases outside the gene matches. CDR3 length: 16 residues. For the CDR3, the DNA is TGTGCCAGCAGCCCGGGGACTAGCGGGGTACAAGAGACCCAGTACTTC. Protein: CASSPGTSGVQETQYF.

The chain is built from TRBV5-1 and TRBJ2-3; D gene unclear. V lost 2 bases and J 2 bases, leaving 6 bases between the germline ends. Germline CDR1 and CDR2: SGHRS and YFSETQ. CDR3 length equals 13 residues. The CDR3 nucleotides read TGCGCCAGCAGCTTTATGGCCACAGATACGCAGTATTTT. It encodes CASSFMATDTQYF. Full variable domain (remainder filled in from reference TRBV5-1 and TRBJ2-3): KAGVTQTPRYLIKTRGQQVTLSCSPISGHRSVSWYQQTPGQGLQFLFEYFSETQRNKGNFPGRFSGRQFSNSRSEMNVSTLELGDSALYLCASSFMATDTQYFGPGTRLTVL.

The chain is built from TRBV11-3 and TRBJ2-6; the D is unclear. Trimming shortened V by 3 bases and J by 0 bases, and 9 bases separated the two germline ends. The length of the CDR3 is 16 residues. Germline CDR1 reads SGHNT; CDR2 reads YENEEA. The CDR3 coding sequence is TGTGCCAGCAGCTTTGGCAGAAGCTCTGGGGCCAACGTCCTGACTTTC. This codes for CASSFGRSSGANVLTF. The full variable domain, its missing parts supplied by reference TRBV11-3 and TRBJ2-6, is EAGVVQSPRYKIIEKKQPVAFWCNPISGHNTLYWYLQNLGQGPELLIRYENEEAVDDSQLPKDRFSAERLKGVDSTLKIQPAELGDSAVYLCASSFGRSSGANVLTFGAGSRLTVL.

This clone has more than one count but fewer than ten. This chain joins TRBV4-3 and TRBJ2-6; 7 positions agree with TRBD1. There are 15 residues in the CDR3. CDR1 LGHNA and CDR2 YSLEER come from the germline V gene. V lost 0 bases and J lost 4; bases outside the gene matches: 0. CDR3 DNA sequence: TGCGCCAGCAGCCAAGAGGGACAGGGGGCCAACGTCCTGACTTTC. Protein sequence: CASSQEGQGANVLTF.

A few counts support this clone. The chain employs TRBV28 and TRBJ2-7; D unresolved. The germline V gene encodes CDR1 MDHEN and CDR2 SYDVKM. The length of the CDR3 is 12 residues. With 5 bases removed from V and 3 bases from J, the gap between germline ends came to 8 bases. The CDR3 is CASSVTGYEQYF. In nucleotides, the CDR3 is TGTGCCAGCAGTGTGACTGGCTACGAGCAGTACTTC.